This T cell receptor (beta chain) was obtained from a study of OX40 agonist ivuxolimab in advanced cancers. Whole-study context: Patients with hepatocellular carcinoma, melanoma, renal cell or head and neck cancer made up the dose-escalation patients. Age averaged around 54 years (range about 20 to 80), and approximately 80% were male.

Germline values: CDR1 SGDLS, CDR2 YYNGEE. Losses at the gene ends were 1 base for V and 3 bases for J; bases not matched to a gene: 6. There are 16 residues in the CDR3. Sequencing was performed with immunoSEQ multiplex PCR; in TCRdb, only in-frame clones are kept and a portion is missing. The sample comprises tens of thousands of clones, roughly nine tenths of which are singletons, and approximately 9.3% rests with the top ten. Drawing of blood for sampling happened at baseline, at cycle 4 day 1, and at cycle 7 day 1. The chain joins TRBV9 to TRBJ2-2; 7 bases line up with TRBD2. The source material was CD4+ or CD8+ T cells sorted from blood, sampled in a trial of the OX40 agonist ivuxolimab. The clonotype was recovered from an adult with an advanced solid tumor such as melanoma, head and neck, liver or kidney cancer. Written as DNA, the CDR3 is TGTGCCAGCAGCGTATCTGCGGGAGCATACACCGGGGAGCTGTTTTTT. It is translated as CASSVSAGAYTGELFF. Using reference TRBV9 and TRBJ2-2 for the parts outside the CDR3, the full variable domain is DSGVTQTPKHLITATGQRVTLRCSPRSGDLSVYWYQQSLDQGLQFLIQYYNGEERAKGNILERFSAQQFPDLHSELNLSSLELGDSALYFCASSVSAGAYTGELFFGEGSRLTVL.